This TCR beta chain was sequenced during a study of neurological immune-mediated disorders. There are 16 residues in the CDR3. Germline CDR1 reads SGHRS; CDR2 reads YFSETQ. V was pared by 6 bases and J by 1 base, with 16 bases between. Every sequencing run returned over 190 million TCR-beta sequences, which were derived from 15-18 subjects. TCRdb passed the 5' RACE reads through MiXCR, listing each CDR3 protein once. The repertoire holds roughly 50,000 distinct CDR3 sequences, with 10% to 15% as singletons. The time point here: longitudinal time-point 3. This clonotype was observed many times. This chain joins TRBV5-1 and TRBJ2-2; perhaps TRBD1 as D (7 bases). This clonotype originated in a male donor with HTLV-1-associated myelopathy (HAM/TSP). The sequenced sample consisted of PBMCs. DNA for the CDR3: TGCGCCAGCACTCGGGGCGGGACAGAGAACACCGGGGAGCTGTTTTTT. This gives the protein CASTRGGTENTGELFF.